A selection of T cell receptor beta chains follows, all from one sample in a study of blood T cell repertoires in COVID-19. The assay was immunoSEQ multiplex PCR, and TCRdb's table has in-frame clones only and misses some. This sample carries 23,000 or so clones, 75% to 90% of them seen once, and the ten largest clones take 18%. Sequencing was carried out using peripheral blood. Every receptor here comes from a man between 65 and 80 years old with active COVID-19. CDR3s include the opening cysteine and the closing phenylalanine or tryptophan. The D gene is left open where the match is weak. Not every row has a clone size; where given, it reads once, few, many or a size class.

d_gene: .
v_gene: TRBV4-2
j_gene: TRBJ2-7
abundance: .
CDR3aa: CASSQEGWEANEQYF
CDR3nt: TGTGCCAGCAGCCAAGAGGGGTGGGAGGCGAACGAGCAGTACTTC

d_gene: TRBD2
v_gene: TRBV19
j_gene: TRBJ2-1
abundance: once
CDR3aa: CASNPGLAGASEQFF
CDR3nt: TGTGCCAGCAATCCGGGACTAGCGGGAGCAAGTGAGCAGTTCTTC

d_gene: TRBD1
v_gene: TRBV19
j_gene: TRBJ2-7
abundance: .
CDR3aa: CASSGQVWSYEQYF
CDR3nt: TGTGCCAGTAGTGGACAGGTTTGGTCCTACGAGCAGTACTTC

d_gene: TRBD2
v_gene: TRBV5-1
j_gene: TRBJ2-1
abundance: .
CDR3aa: CASSLRLAGNNEQFF
CDR3nt: TGCGCCAGCAGCTTGAGGCTAGCGGGGAACAATGAGCAGTTCTTC

d_gene: TRBD1
v_gene: TRBV7-9
j_gene: TRBJ2-1
abundance: .
CDR3aa: CASSLGDSHSEQFF
CDR3nt: TGTGCCAGCAGCTTAGGGGACAGCCATAGTGAGCAGTTCTTC

d_gene: TRBD1
v_gene: TRBV15
j_gene: TRBJ1-2
abundance: .
CDR3aa: CATSRDRGDRGYGYTF
CDR3nt: TGTGCCACCAGCAGAGATCGGGGGGACAGGGGTTATGGCTACACCTTC

d_gene: TRBD2
v_gene: TRBV6-6
j_gene: TRBJ2-4
abundance: .
CDR3aa: CASSLGLGLAKNIQYF
CDR3nt: TGTGCCAGCAGTCTAGGACTAGGTTTAGCCAAAAACATTCAGTACTTC

d_gene: .
v_gene: TRBV5-1
j_gene: TRBJ2-1
abundance: once
CDR3aa: CASSKDFYNEQFF
CDR3nt: TGCGCCAGCAGCAAGGACTTTTACAATGAGCAGTTCTTC

d_gene: .
v_gene: TRBV15
j_gene: TRBJ1-1
abundance: .
CDR3aa: CATSRGQGNTEAFF
CDR3nt: TGTGCCACCAGCAGAGGCCAGGGGAACACTGAAGCTTTCTTT

d_gene: TRBD1
v_gene: TRBV5-1
j_gene: TRBJ2-7
abundance: .
CDR3aa: CASSKGTADSYEQYF
CDR3nt: TGCGCCAGCAGCAAGGGGACAGCAGATTCCTACGAGCAGTACTTC

d_gene: TRBD2
v_gene: TRBV19
j_gene: TRBJ2-1
abundance: .
CDR3aa: CASSIDGDYYSYNEQFF
CDR3nt: TGTGCCAGTAGTATAGATGGGGACTATTACTCCTACAATGAGCAGTTCTTC

d_gene: TRBD1
v_gene: TRBV2
j_gene: TRBJ1-4
abundance: .
CDR3aa: CASNQALDRGWSEKLFF
CDR3nt: TGTGCCAGCAACCAAGCCCTGGACAGGGGTTGGAGTGAAAAACTGTTTTTT

d_gene: .
v_gene: TRBV6-5
j_gene: TRBJ2-1
abundance: .
CDR3aa: CASKRLDANNEQFF
CDR3nt: TGTGCCAGCAAAAGACTAGATGCGAACAATGAGCAGTTCTTC

d_gene: TRBD2
v_gene: TRBV6-2/TRBV6-3
j_gene: TRBJ2-7
abundance: .
CDR3aa: CASSYSTGLAASYSYEQYF
CDR3nt: TGTGCCAGCAGTTACTCGACGGGACTAGCGGCCTCCTATTCCTACGAGCAGTACTTC

d_gene: TRBD1
v_gene: TRBV9
j_gene: TRBJ2-1
abundance: .
CDR3aa: CASSVKGQGAVNEQFF
CDR3nt: TGTGCCAGCAGCGTAAAGGGGCAGGGGGCAGTCAATGAGCAGTTCTTC

d_gene: .
v_gene: TRBV5-6
j_gene: TRBJ1-2
abundance: .
CDR3aa: CASSTGLPMGYTF
CDR3nt: TGTGCCAGCAGCACCGGGTTGCCGATGGGCTACACCTTC

d_gene: TRBD1
v_gene: TRBV9
j_gene: TRBJ2-2
abundance: .
CDR3aa: CASNQGATGELFF
CDR3nt: TGTGCCAGCAATCAGGGGGCTACCGGGGAGCTGTTTTTT

d_gene: .
v_gene: TRBV5-1
j_gene: TRBJ1-2
abundance: .
CDR3aa: CASSGGQPYLYGYTF
CDR3nt: TGCGCCAGCAGCGGAGGACAGCCATACCTCTATGGCTACACCTTC

d_gene: TRBD1
v_gene: TRBV18
j_gene: TRBJ1-6
abundance: .
CDR3aa: CASSPPGTGDNSPLHF
CDR3nt: TGTGCCAGCTCACCACCCGGGACAGGGGATAATTCACCCCTCCACTTT

d_gene: .
v_gene: TRBV4-1
j_gene: TRBJ1-2
abundance: .
CDR3aa: CASSQDGPGPANYGYTF
CDR3nt: TGCGCCAGCAGCCAAGACGGCCCTGGGCCGGCTAACTATGGCTACACCTTC

d_gene: TRBD2
v_gene: TRBV15
j_gene: TRBJ2-5
abundance: .
CDR3aa: CATSRARLAETQYF
CDR3nt: TGTGCCACCAGCAGAGCCCGACTAGCGGAGACCCAGTACTTC

d_gene: .
v_gene: TRBV28
j_gene: TRBJ2-5
abundance: .
CDR3aa: CASSLWTSIGQETQYF
CDR3nt: TGTGCCAGCAGTTTATGGACTAGTATCGGCCAAGAGACCCAGTACTTC

d_gene: TRBD2
v_gene: TRBV6-4
j_gene: TRBJ2-7
abundance: .
CDR3aa: CASDGLASFYEQYF
CDR3nt: TGTGCCAGCGACGGACTAGCGAGTTTCTACGAGCAGTACTTC

d_gene: TRBD1
v_gene: TRBV12-3/TRBV12-4
j_gene: TRBJ1-6
abundance: .
CDR3aa: CASSRTGHSPLHF
CDR3nt: TGTGCCAGCAGTCGGACAGGGCATTCACCCCTCCACTTT

d_gene: TRBD2
v_gene: TRBV5-1
j_gene: TRBJ2-1
abundance: .
CDR3aa: CASSLALAGAPEQFF
CDR3nt: TGCGCCAGCAGCTTGGCACTAGCGGGAGCCCCTGAGCAGTTCTTC

d_gene: .
v_gene: TRBV28
j_gene: TRBJ2-7
abundance: .
CDR3aa: CASSFTQSYEQYF
CDR3nt: TGTGCCAGCAGTTTCACGCAGTCCTACGAGCAGTACTTC

d_gene: .
v_gene: TRBV2
j_gene: TRBJ1-5
abundance: .
CDR3aa: CASRATGSWNQPQHF
CDR3nt: TGTGCCAGCAGGGCAACAGGGAGTTGGAATCAGCCCCAGCATTTT

d_gene: TRBD1
v_gene: TRBV13
j_gene: TRBJ1-2
abundance: .
CDR3aa: CANTPGGNGYTF
CDR3nt: TGTGCCAATACCCCAGGGGGCAATGGCTACACCTTC

d_gene: .
v_gene: TRBV5-4
j_gene: TRBJ2-7
abundance: .
CDR3aa: CASSSPYLEYGEQYF
CDR3nt: TGTGCCAGCAGCTCCCCCTATTTGGAGTATGGCGAGCAGTACTTC

d_gene: .
v_gene: TRBV2
j_gene: TRBJ1-1
abundance: few
CDR3aa: CASGASMNTEAFF
CDR3nt: TGTGCCAGCGGGGCCAGCATGAACACTGAAGCTTTCTTT

d_gene: .
v_gene: TRBV5-6
j_gene: TRBJ1-2
abundance: .
CDR3aa: CASSPGEGYGYTF
CDR3nt: TGTGCCAGCAGCCCCGGGGAGGGGTATGGCTACACCTTC

d_gene: .
v_gene: TRBV7-9
j_gene: TRBJ2-7
abundance: .
CDR3aa: CASSSLGAGSKEQYF
CDR3nt: TGTGCCAGCAGCAGTTTGGGGGCAGGGTCGAAAGAGCAGTACTTC

d_gene: .
v_gene: TRBV9
j_gene: TRBJ1-1
abundance: once
CDR3aa: CASSAAMMNTEAFF
CDR3nt: TGTGCCAGCAGCGCTGCGATGATGAACACTGAAGCTTTCTTT

d_gene: TRBD2
v_gene: TRBV5-3
j_gene: TRBJ2-7
abundance: .
CDR3aa: CARSLTSGRAYEQYF
CDR3nt: TGTGCCAGAAGCTTGACCAGCGGGAGGGCCTACGAGCAGTACTTC

d_gene: TRBD2
v_gene: TRBV7-8
j_gene: TRBJ2-3
abundance: once
CDR3aa: CASSSRTSGGPTDTQYF
CDR3nt: TGTGCCAGCAGCTCTAGGACTAGCGGGGGGCCCACAGATACGCAGTATTTT

d_gene: TRBD2
v_gene: TRBV3-1/TRBV3-2
j_gene: TRBJ2-1
abundance: .
CDR3aa: CASSGEWLAGVEQFF
CDR3nt: TGTGCCAGCAGCGGCGAGTGGCTAGCGGGAGTTGAGCAGTTCTTC

d_gene: TRBD2
v_gene: TRBV5-1
j_gene: TRBJ2-7
abundance: .
CDR3aa: CASSLGGLAASSYEQYF
CDR3nt: TGCGCCAGCAGCTTGGGAGGACTAGCGGCCAGCTCCTACGAGCAGTACTTC

d_gene: TRBD1
v_gene: TRBV7-9
j_gene: TRBJ1-2
abundance: .
CDR3aa: CASSLSGGSYGYTF
CDR3nt: TGTGCCAGCAGTCTATCAGGGGGGTCCTATGGCTACACCTTC

d_gene: TRBD2
v_gene: TRBV7-9
j_gene: TRBJ2-1
abundance: .
CDR3aa: CASSPPFSSGNHNEQFF
CDR3nt: TGTGCCAGCAGCCCCCCCTTTTCTAGCGGTAACCACAATGAGCAGTTCTTC

d_gene: TRBD2
v_gene: TRBV5-1
j_gene: TRBJ2-3
abundance: .
CDR3aa: CASRAGGVRDTQYF
CDR3nt: TGCGCCAGCAGGGCGGGGGGGGTGCGAGATACGCAGTATTTT

d_gene: TRBD1
v_gene: TRBV13
j_gene: TRBJ1-2
abundance: .
CDR3aa: CASSTDRGLYGYTF
CDR3nt: TGTGCCAGCAGCACGGACAGGGGGCTATATGGCTACACCTTC

d_gene: .
v_gene: TRBV11-2
j_gene: TRBJ1-4
abundance: once
CDR3aa: CASSFEEKLFF
CDR3nt: TGTGCCAGCAGCTTTGAGGAAAAACTGTTTTTT

d_gene: .
v_gene: TRBV15
j_gene: TRBJ1-2
abundance: .
CDR3aa: CATSRGGGYGYTF
CDR3nt: TGTGCCACCAGCAGAGGAGGGGGTTACGGCTACACCTTC

d_gene: .
v_gene: TRBV5-1
j_gene: TRBJ1-2
abundance: .
CDR3aa: CASSLVSGWGYTF
CDR3nt: TGCGCCAGCAGCTTGGTTTCAGGCTGGGGCTACACCTTC

d_gene: .
v_gene: TRBV21-1
j_gene: TRBJ1-5
abundance: .
CDR3aa: CASSNGGGHQPQHF
CDR3nt: TGTGCCAGCAGCAACGGAGGGGGCCATCAGCCCCAGCATTTT

d_gene: TRBD1
v_gene: TRBV5-5
j_gene: TRBJ2-2
abundance: medium-sized
CDR3aa: CASSLTGTGSPGELFF
CDR3nt: TGTGCCAGCAGCTTGACCGGGACAGGGAGTCCCGGGGAGCTGTTTTTT

d_gene: TRBD1
v_gene: TRBV5-1
j_gene: TRBJ1-2
abundance: .
CDR3aa: CASSSRTGENYGYTF
CDR3nt: TGCGCCAGCAGCTCCCGGACAGGGGAGAACTATGGCTACACCTTC

d_gene: .
v_gene: TRBV19
j_gene: TRBJ2-3
abundance: .
CDR3aa: CASSEIRGTQYF
CDR3nt: TGTGCCAGTAGTGAGATTCGAGGTACGCAGTATTTT

d_gene: TRBD1
v_gene: TRBV6-5
j_gene: TRBJ2-7
abundance: .
CDR3aa: CASSTGNRGSDGQYF
CDR3nt: TGTGCCAGCAGTACCGGGAACAGGGGGTCTGACGGGCAGTACTTC

d_gene: TRBD1
v_gene: TRBV10-2
j_gene: TRBJ2-3
abundance: .
CDR3aa: CASSESTGGLTDTQYF
CDR3nt: TGCGCCAGCAGTGAGTCCACAGGGGGCCTCACAGATACGCAGTATTTT

d_gene: TRBD1
v_gene: TRBV11-1
j_gene: TRBJ1-1
abundance: .
CDR3aa: CASSPEGTGYEAFF
CDR3nt: TGTGCCAGCAGCCCCGAAGGGACAGGATATGAAGCTTTCTTT

d_gene: .
v_gene: TRBV4-2
j_gene: TRBJ2-2
abundance: .
CDR3aa: CASSIQAANTGELFF
CDR3nt: TGTGCCAGCAGCATACAAGCGGCGAACACCGGGGAGCTGTTTTTT

d_gene: .
v_gene: TRBV5-1
j_gene: TRBJ2-2
abundance: .
CDR3aa: CASSSGGAGELFF
CDR3nt: TGCGCCAGCAGCTCTGGGGGCGCCGGGGAGCTGTTTTTT

d_gene: .
v_gene: TRBV15
j_gene: TRBJ1-3
abundance: .
CDR3aa: CATSRDLGAVSNTIYF
CDR3nt: TGTGCCACCAGCAGAGATCTGGGGGCGGTTAGCAACACCATATATTTT

d_gene: TRBD1
v_gene: TRBV5-1
j_gene: TRBJ1-3
abundance: .
CDR3aa: CASSSGTAYSGNTIYF
CDR3nt: TGCGCCAGCAGCTCTGGGACAGCCTACTCTGGAAACACCATATATTTT

d_gene: .
v_gene: TRBV7-9
j_gene: TRBJ1-4
abundance: .
CDR3aa: CASSLARDTATNEKLFF
CDR3nt: TGTGCCAGCAGCTTAGCGCGGGATACGGCAACTAATGAAAAACTGTTTTTT

d_gene: TRBD2
v_gene: TRBV30
j_gene: TRBJ2-7
abundance: .
CDR3aa: CAWSVQRGSGRAAEQYF
CDR3nt: TGTGCCTGGAGTGTACAAAGGGGGAGCGGGAGGGCCGCCGAGCAGTACTTC

d_gene: TRBD2
v_gene: TRBV16
j_gene: TRBJ2-7
abundance: .
CDR3aa: CASSPHSGRPSEQYF
CDR3nt: TGTGCCAGCAGCCCACATAGCGGGCGTCCCTCTGAGCAGTACTTC

d_gene: TRBD2
v_gene: TRBV5-8
j_gene: TRBJ2-2
abundance: .
CDR3aa: CASSAFRGLAGKAGELFF
CDR3nt: TGTGCCAGCAGCGCCTTTCGTGGACTAGCGGGAAAGGCCGGGGAGCTGTTTTTT

d_gene: TRBD1
v_gene: TRBV7-9
j_gene: TRBJ1-1
abundance: .
CDR3aa: CASSQSRGQADTEAFF
CDR3nt: TGTGCCAGCAGTCAAAGTAGGGGGCAGGCGGACACTGAAGCTTTCTTT